The 30 T cell receptor beta chains below come from one sample, sequenced in a study of T cell repertoires in cytomegalovirus infection. TCRdb passed the reads through MiXCR, listing each CDR3 protein once. This sample carries 230,000 or so distinct CDR3 sequences, 35% to 45% of them seen once, and the ten largest clones take around 64%. Their antigens are not known. The sample was CD8+ T cells from cultured PBMCs, taken from culture after CMV antigen stimulation. The receptor source for this set is a human donor in good health (CMV status not recorded). Some clones in this sample may be carry-over from other donors' samples.

This clonotype was seen a few times. This chain links TRBV7-9 with TRBJ2-2; the D gene is possibly TRBD1 (6 bases). Trimming left V 5 bases short and J 0 bases short, with 10 bases between. Germline V gene sequence: CDR1 SEHNR, CDR2 FQNEAQ (reference sequence). This CDR3 has 15 residues. CDR3 coding DNA: TGTGCCAGCAGCCCCAGGACAGCGAACACCGGGGAGCTGTTTTTT. Protein product: CASSPRTANTGELFF.

The rearrangement uses TRBV27 and TRBJ2-6; 7 bases are a match to TRBD1. CDR3 length equals 17 residues. Unmatched junction bases numbered 11, after V lost 5 bases and J lost 4 bases. CDR1 MNHEY and CDR2 SMNVEV come from the germline V gene (reference sequence). Here the CDR3 reads CASSLTPTGLGANVLTF. For the CDR3, the DNA is TGTGCCAGCAGTCTAACCCCGACAGGGCTAGGGGCCAACGTCCTGACTTTC.

This clonotype showed up just a few times. In nucleotides, the CDR3 is TGTGCCAGCACCACTAGCGGGAGGTTCAACAATGAGCAGTTCTTC. This gives the protein CASTTSGRFNNEQFF. This chain joins TRBV27 and TRBJ2-1; 12 nucleotides line up with TRBD2. This CDR3 is built from 15 residues. The germline V gene has CDR1 MNHEY and CDR2 SMNVEV (reference sequence). The V segment lost 7 bases and the J segment 5 bases; nucleotides outside the gene matches: 6.

The chain has TRBV2 and TRBJ2-1; TRBD1 is a possible D gene (7 bases). Germline V CDR1 and CDR2: SNHLY, FYNNEI. CDR3 size: 18 residues. Trimming left V 3 bases short and J 1 base short, with 19 bases between. CDR3 coding DNA: TGTGCCAGCAGTGAGTCTCAGGGGGGCCGCGGATCCTACAATGAGCAGTTCTTC. Translating gives CASSESQGGRGSYNEQFF.

The gene calls are TRBV12-3 or TRBV12-4 and TRBJ2-7; D might be TRBD1 (8 bases). The CDR3 runs to 16 residues. V was clipped by 7 bases and J by 3 bases, with 22 bases between them. CDR3 protein: CASIRQGASGGYEQYF. Written as DNA, the CDR3 is TGTGCCAGCATCCGCCAGGGGGCCTCGGGGGGCTACGAGCAGTACTTC.

The chain uses TRBV28 and TRBJ1-2; tentative D call: TRBD1 (6 bases). Trimming removed 6 bases from V and 6 bases from J, with 8 bases in between. Germline-derived CDR1 and CDR2 are MDHEN and SYDVKM. The CDR3 consists of 11 residues. CDR3 nucleotides: TGTGCCAGCAGAAACAGGGATGGCTACACCTTC. Its translation: CASRNRDGYTF.

This clonotype was observed a handful of times. V and J are TRBV19 and TRBJ2-2; 11 bases line up with TRBD2. Germline loops: CDR1 LNHDA, CDR2 SQIVND (reference sequence). The CDR3 extends over 18 amino acids. J was trimmed by 1 base and V by 7 bases; bases with no gene match: 11. CDR3 sequence (DNA): TGTGCCAGTACCAAACTAGCGGGAGTTTTCGGGAACACCGGGGAGCTGTTTTTT. Protein sequence: CASTKLAGVFGNTGELFF.

The rearrangement uses TRBV2 and TRBJ2-2, with D possibly TRBD2 on 5 matching bases. V lost 6 bases, J lost 5 bases, and 10 bases lay in between. Germline V gene data show CDR1 as SNHLY and CDR2 as FYNNEI. This CDR3 spans 13 amino acids. The CDR3 loop reads CASRLTGTGELFF. The CDR3 DNA follows: TGTGCCAGCAGGCTGACGGGAACCGGGGAGCTGTTTTTT.

The chain couples TRBV15 to TRBJ2-2, with unresolved D. Looked up from germline, CDR1 is LNHNV and CDR2 is YYDKDF (reference sequence). The CDR3 is 13 amino acids. V was pared by 8 bases and J by 6 bases, with 13 bases between. The CDR3 coding sequence is TGTGCCACCCCTGGGAAGGGATCCGGGGAGCTGTTTTTT. Translation: CATPGKGSGELFF.

V and J are TRBV7-9 and TRBJ1-2; D gene ambiguous. Germline values: CDR1 SEHNR, CDR2 FQNEAQ (reference sequence). Trimming took off 0 bases at V and 6 bases at J, with 14 bases between the two ends. This CDR3 spans 15 amino acids. This chain's CDR3 is CASSLAPLGAHGYTF. The CDR3 coding sequence is TGTGCCAGCAGCTTAGCCCCACTAGGCGCCCATGGCTACACCTTC.

The gene calls are TRBV4-1 and TRBJ2-5; either TRBD1 or TRBD2 may fit D (6 bases each). The V end lost 1 base, the J end lost 7 bases, and 13 bases lay between the germline ends. CDR3 size: 14 residues. The V gene's germline CDR1 is MGHRA and CDR2 YSYEKL. The CDR3, as DNA: TGCGCCAGCAGCCAAGTATCGGGGGCAGGGACCCAGTACTTC. Protein product: CASSQVSGAGTQYF.

In this sample, this clonotype turned up a few times. The CDR3 nucleotides read TGTGCCAGCAGCGAGGACGAGGAAAAACTGTTTTTT. Protein: CASSEDEEKLFF. V is TRBV7-6 and J is TRBJ1-4; no reliable D call. The CDR3 extends over 12 amino acids. CDR1 is SGHVS, CDR2 FNYEAQ, per germline. The V and J ends lost 5 bases and 8 bases respectively, with 9 bases between them.

This clonotype was found many times. CDR3 region: CASSLGTSNQPQHF. The CDR3 DNA is TGTGCCAGCAGCCTAGGGACAAGCAATCAGCCCCAGCATTTT. The chain carries TRBV12-3 or TRBV12-4 and TRBJ1-5; TRBD1 is a possible D gene (6 bases). The length of the CDR3 is 14 residues. V lost 6 bases and J lost 1, with 10 bases in between.

This clonotype was observed a handful of times. The V gene is TRBV18, the J gene TRBJ2-1; 10 bases line up with TRBD1. The ends lost 5 bases at V and 3 bases at J; junction bases unmatched: 10. The CDR3 has 17 amino acids. Germline V gene lookup returns CDR1 KGHSH and CDR2 LQKENI. CDR3 DNA sequence: TGTGCCAGCTCATCGGGACAGGGGTCATCCCTCTACAATGAGCAGTTCTTC. This encodes CASSSGQGSSLYNEQFF.

The chain employs TRBV14 and TRBJ2-1; 7 bases match TRBD2. CDR3 length: 17 residues. The J segment lost 4 bases and the V segment lost 3 bases, leaving 12 bases of the junction unmatched. The germline V gene has CDR1 SGHDN and CDR2 FVKESK. Written as DNA, the CDR3 is TGTGCCAGCAGCCACACCCGGGGGGAACCCATTTACAATGAGCAGTTCTTC. This gives the protein CASSHTRGEPIYNEQFF.

The rearrangement joins TRBV5-6 to TRBJ1-5; possibly TRBD1 for D (5 bases). The germline CDR1 and CDR2 sequences are SGHDT and YYEEEE. Trimming left V 6 bases short and J 0 bases short, with 25 bases between. The CDR3 is 19 amino acids. The CDR3, as DNA: TGTGCCAGCACTCCAGCTTGGCGGGACGGACTATATAGCAATCAGCCCCAGCATTTT. Amino acids: CASTPAWRDGLYSNQPQHF.

The J gene is TRBJ2-2, the V gene TRBV7-6, with 9 bases identical to TRBD2. Germline CDR1 and CDR2: SGHVS and FNYEAQ. J lost 0 bases, V lost 7 bases, and 12 bases had no gene match. The CDR3 extends over 18 amino acids. CDR3 bases: TGTGCCAGCAACCCGGGGGGTAGCGGGGGACCGAACACCGGGGAGCTGTTTTTT. This encodes CASNPGGSGGPNTGELFF.

The chain has TRBV27 and TRBJ2-5, with D perhaps assigned TRBD1 or TRBD2 (6 bases each). This CDR3 comprises 14 residues. V was shortened by 5 bases and J by 2 bases, with 12 bases between the two germline ends. The germline V gene has CDR1 MNHEY and CDR2 SMNVEV (reference sequence). The CDR3 nucleotides read TGTGCCAGCAGTCGCGGGACAACGCAAGAGACCCAGTACTTC. Amino acids: CASSRGTTQETQYF.

About this clonotype itself: The germline gene is not matched at one end of the junction; a read error may be the cause. The genes are TRBV7-4 and TRBJ1-1; 11 positions match TRBD1. The CDR3 sequence is 11 residues long. CDR1 and CDR2 from the germline V gene are SGHVT and SQSDAQ. The DNA of the CDR3 is TGTGCCAGCAGGGGACAGGGGGAAGATTTCTTT. Its translation: CASRGQGEDFF.

J is TRBJ2-7 and V is TRBV6-5, with TRBD1 matching 7 bases. Germline V gene data show CDR1 as MNHEY and CDR2 as SVGAGI. The CDR3 contains 14 residues. V shed 2 bases and J 1 base; nucleotides not matched to a gene: 2. The CDR3 reads CASSYTTGSYEQYF. As DNA, the CDR3 is TGTGCCAGCAGTTACACGACAGGGTCCTACGAGCAGTACTTC.

The chain employs TRBV11-2 and TRBJ1-1; D perhaps matches TRBD1 (6 bases). Between the trimmed V and J ends, which lost 3 bases and 6 bases, there was a span of 8 bases. Germline V gene data show CDR1 as SGHAT and CDR2 as FQNNGV. The CDR3 covers 12 residues. The CDR3 nucleotides read TGTGCCAGCAGCTTCGGGGGCGCTGAAGCTTTCTTT. This sequence encodes CASSFGGAEAFF.

This sequence joins TRBV6-2 or TRBV6-3 and TRBJ1-5, with D possibly matching TRBD1 (5 bases). The CDR3 spans 16 residues. V lost 2 bases to trimming and J lost 2 bases, with 13 bases between them. Germline lookup yields CDR1 MNHEY and CDR2 SVGEGT. CDR3 sequence reads: CASSYEWGFGNQPQHF. DNA of the CDR3: TGTGCCAGCAGTTACGAGTGGGGGTTCGGCAATCAGCCCCAGCATTTT.

The CDR3 coding sequence is TGTGCCACCAGCGGAGGTGCGGGACAGGGGACGAATGAGCAGTTCTTC. Its translation is CATSGGAGQGTNEQFF. This chain connects TRBV15 to TRBJ2-1, with 10 bases identical to TRBD1. Germline V gene lookup returns CDR1 LNHNV and CDR2 YYDKDF (reference sequence). This CDR3 region has 16 residues. Trimming cost V 5 bases and J 7 bases; bases outside gene matches: 11.

This clonotype was counted at least ten times. This sequence joins TRBV12-3 or TRBV12-4 and TRBJ1-1, with D hard to call. This CDR3 spans 13 amino acids. Trimming shortened V by 2 bases and J by 2 bases, and 6 bases separated the two germline ends. The CDR3 sequence: CASSLRPNTEAFF. DNA of the CDR3: TGTGCCAGCAGTTTACGGCCCAACACTGAAGCTTTCTTT.

This chain connects TRBV9 to TRBJ1-1; D might be TRBD1 (5 bases). With 0 bases removed from V and 8 bases from J, the gap between germline ends came to 11 bases. The CDR3 totals 13 residues. Germline CDR1 reads SGDLS; CDR2 reads YYNGEE. The CDR3, as DNA: TGTGCCAGCAGCGTAGTTAGTGCAGGGGAAGCTTTCTTT. It specifies CASSVVSAGEAFF.

The gene calls are TRBV14 and TRBJ2-1; D remains unclear. This CDR3 has 16 residues. Trimming stripped 1 base from V and 0 bases from J, with 10 bases between. Germline V gives CDR1 SGHDN, CDR2 FVKESK. The CDR3 reads CASSQGFAYSYNEQFF. As DNA, the CDR3 is TGTGCCAGCAGCCAAGGTTTTGCTTACTCCTACAATGAGCAGTTCTTC.

This clonotype turned up a few times. The gene calls are TRBV7-8 and TRBJ2-7; perhaps TRBD1 as D (6 bases). The V gene's germline CDR1 is SGHVS and CDR2 FQNEAQ. Between the trimmed V and J ends, which lost 0 bases and 4 bases, there was a span of 13 bases. The CDR3 has 15 residues. CDR3 residues: CASSLAVGGSYEQYF. The CDR3 region has the DNA TGTGCCAGCAGCTTAGCCGTAGGGGGTTCTTACGAGCAGTACTTC.

This clonotype appeared many times. This chain uses TRBV28 with TRBJ1-5; D is ambiguous. The V gene's germline CDR1 is MDHEN and CDR2 SYDVKM. V was shortened by 3 bases and J by 5 bases, with 11 bases between the two germline ends. This CDR3 spans 14 amino acids. The CDR3 sequence is CASSFLGRDQPQHF. Here the CDR3 DNA reads TGTGCCAGCAGTTTCCTGGGTAGAGATCAGCCCCAGCATTTT.

This clonotype was observed a few times. The V gene is TRBV11-2, the J gene TRBJ2-7; D may be TRBD1 or TRBD2 (5 bases each). Per germline, CDR1 SGHAT and CDR2 FQNNGV. This CDR3 is built from 12 residues. V lost 5 bases, J lost 6 bases, and 11 bases lay in between. The CDR3 here is CASSRGTREQYF. CDR3 DNA: TGTGCCAGCAGCCGAGGGACGCGCGAGCAGTACTTC.

The chain links TRBV18 to TRBJ2-4; a possible D gene is TRBD2 (5 bases). This CDR3 has 13 residues. CDR1 is KGHSH and CDR2 is LQKENI in the germline V gene. Trimming took 3 bases from V and 4 from J, leaving 7 bases between them. The CDR3 bases are TGTGCCAGCTCACCGGGAGTTAAAAACATTCAGTACTTC. It is translated as CASSPGVKNIQYF.